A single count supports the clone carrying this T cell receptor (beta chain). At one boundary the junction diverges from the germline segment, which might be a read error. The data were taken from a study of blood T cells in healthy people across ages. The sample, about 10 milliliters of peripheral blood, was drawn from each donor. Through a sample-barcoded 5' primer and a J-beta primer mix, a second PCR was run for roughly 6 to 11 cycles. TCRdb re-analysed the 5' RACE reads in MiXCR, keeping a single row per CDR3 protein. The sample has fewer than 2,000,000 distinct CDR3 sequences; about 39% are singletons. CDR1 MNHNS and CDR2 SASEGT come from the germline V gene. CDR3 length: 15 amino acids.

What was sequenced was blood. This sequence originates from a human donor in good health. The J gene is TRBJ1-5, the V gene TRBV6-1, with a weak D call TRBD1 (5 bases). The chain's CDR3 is CASSKRTSSNQPQHF. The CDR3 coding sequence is TGTGCCAGCAGTAAACGGACATCTAGCAATCAGCCCCAACATTTT.